Following are 32 T cell receptor beta chains from one sample sequenced in a study of beta chain features in type 1 diabetes. Reverse transcribing all isolated RNA meant expressed TCRB transcripts were sequenced. Assay used: immunoSEQ multiplex PCR; TCRdb lists only in-frame clones, some missing. The sample includes about 270,000 clones, approximately 14% of them seen just once. Whole-study results and caveats: TCRB CDR3 length was moderately but significantly reduced in all four CD4+ subsets of Type 1 diabetes patients.

For these TCRs, the target antigens are not known. Sequencing was performed on naive CD4+ T cells from blood. The receptors originated from a man aged 25-45 years with type 1 diabetes.

The chain recombines TRBV4-1 with TRBJ1-1; no definite D call. CDR1 and CDR2 from the germline V gene are MGHRA and YSYEKL. CDR3 length equals 14 residues. With 4 bases removed from V and 4 bases from J, the gap between germline ends came to 13 bases. CDR3 DNA: TGCGCCAGCAGCCCCTCGGGTTTCCCCACTGAAGCTTTCTTT. Encoded protein: CASSPSGFPTEAFF.

This clone was counted between two and nine times. V is TRBV28 and J is TRBJ2-7; 11 nucleotides match TRBD2. CDR1 is MDHEN and CDR2 is SYDVKM in the germline V gene. This CDR3 spans 14 amino acids. V dropped 6 bases and J dropped 2; count of bases not matched to a gene: 3. CDR3 residues: CASRLAGVAYEQYF. The CDR3 nucleotides are TGTGCCAGCAGACTAGCGGGAGTCGCCTACGAGCAGTACTTC. Full variable domain (rest looked up from reference TRBV28 and TRBJ2-7): DVKVTQSSRYLVKRTGEKVFLECVQDMDHENMFWYRQDPGLGLRLIYFSYDVKMKEKGDIPEGYSVSREKKERFSLILESASTNQTSMYLCASRLAGVAYEQYFGPGTRLTVT.

The chain uses TRBV18 and TRBJ2-1, with D unclear. CDR3 length: 12 residues. Germline V lookup: CDR1 KGHSH, CDR2 LQKENI. Trimming removed 1 base at V and 7 bases at J, with 5 bases between. CDR3 sequence: CASSPRQNEQFF. DNA of the CDR3: TGTGCCAGCTCACCACGGCAGAATGAGCAGTTCTTC.

J is TRBJ2-7 and V is TRBV4-1, with D maybe TRBD2 (5 bases). The CDR3 runs to 11 residues. The germline gives CDR1 MGHRA, CDR2 YSYEKL. V gave up 4 bases and J gave up 7 bases, with 8 bases separating them. CDR3 sequence: CASSPRGEQYF. CDR3 sequence (DNA): TGCGCCAGCAGCCCCAGAGGGGAGCAGTACTTC.

This chain joins TRBV29-1 and TRBJ2-1, with TRBD2 matching 11 bases. With 4 bases clipped from V and 7 bases from J, the junction kept 9 bases outside the gene matches. Germline assignment: CDR1 SQVTM and CDR2 ANQGSEA. The CDR3 is 15 amino acids. The CDR3 protein is CSVGVAGGPSNEQFF. DNA of the CDR3: TGCAGCGTTGGTGTAGCGGGAGGGCCATCGAATGAGCAGTTCTTC.

Concerning this clone: Other DNA sequences of this sample code for an identical CDR3. The rearrangement links TRBV9 to TRBJ2-3, with 9 nucleotides matching TRBD2. This CDR3 is 15 amino acids long. Germline V gene data show CDR1 as SGDLS and CDR2 as YYNGEE. The V gene end was trimmed by 2 bases and the J gene end by 0 bases; junction bases not matched to a gene: 1. CDR3 coding DNA: TGTGCCAGCAGCGTCACTAGCGGGAGCACAGATACGCAGTATTTT. As protein: CASSVTSGSTDTQYF.

This sequence joins TRBV5-1 and TRBJ2-2; 7 bases line up with TRBD1. Germline V lookup: CDR1 SGHRS, CDR2 YFSETQ. V lost 4 bases, J lost 13 bases, and 13 bases stayed unmatched. CDR3 size: 14 residues. The CDR3 region has the DNA TGCGCCAGCAGCGTAGGGACAGTGCATAGGTGGCTGTTTTTT. Its protein product is CASSVGTVHRWLFF.

This clone was observed a few times. The gene calls are TRBV6-5 and TRBJ1-1; 9 nucleotides align to TRBD1. Germline values: CDR1 MNHEY, CDR2 SVGAGI. The CDR3 is made up of 14 amino acids. The trim removed 4 bases at V and 5 bases at J, leaving 5 bases unmatched. The CDR3 bases are TGTGCCAGCAGTTCCGGGACAGGGAGGACTGAAGCTTTCTTT. Encoded protein: CASSSGTGRTEAFF.

The V and J genes are TRBV28 and TRBJ2-3; 7 nucleotides align to TRBD2. Germline V CDR1 and CDR2: MDHEN, SYDVKM. Losses at the gene ends were 5 bases for V and 4 bases for J; bases not matched to a gene: 9. CDR3 length: 15 residues. The CDR3 sequence is CASSPRGLGADTQYF. The CDR3, as DNA: TGTGCCAGCAGTCCCCGCGGACTAGGGGCAGATACGCAGTATTTT.

The V gene is TRBV5-1, the J gene TRBJ2-1, with TRBD2 matching 10 bases. The V gene's germline CDR1 is SGHRS and CDR2 YFSETQ. The J segment lost 8 bases and the V segment lost 5 bases, leaving 13 bases of the junction unmatched. The CDR3 has 16 residues. The CDR3 protein is CASSFAGTSVKDEQFF. The CDR3 DNA is TGCGCCAGCAGTTTCGCCGGGACTAGCGTTAAGGATGAGCAGTTCTTC.

Regarding this clone: Germline is not matched at one junction end, which may reflect a read error. The rearrangement uses TRBV6-6 and TRBJ2-2; weak D call: TRBD2 (6 bases). Germline V gene lookup returns CDR1 MNHNY and CDR2 SVGAGI (reference sequence). The CDR3 covers 16 residues. The chain's CDR3 is CASRSRTGEDTGELFF. In nucleotides, the CDR3 is TGTGCAAGCAGGTCCCGGACGGGAGAGGACACCGGGGAGCTGTTTTTT.

The chain links TRBV19 to TRBJ2-2, with 10 bases identical to TRBD2. This CDR3 has 16 residues. V was pared by 9 bases and J by 4 bases, with 11 bases of the junction left unmatched. Per germline, CDR1 LNHDA and CDR2 SQIVND (reference sequence). CDR3 amino acids: CASLGGLAVGTGELFF. CDR3 bases: TGTGCCAGCCTCGGTGGACTAGCGGTAGGCACCGGGGAGCTGTTTTTT.

This clone was detected a few times. V and J are TRBV18 and TRBJ2-7; TRBD1 matches 8 bases. The CDR3 runs 13 residues. The junction had 6 bases not matched to a gene; V was cut back by 4 bases and J by 7 bases. Germline V gives CDR1 KGHSH, CDR2 LQKENI. This CDR3 reads CASSLRTGSEQYF. The DNA for the CDR3 is TGTGCCAGCTCACTTCGGACAGGGTCGGAGCAGTACTTC.

There are a few counts of this clone. The chain has TRBV28 and TRBJ2-5, with 8 bases identical to TRBD2. From germline, CDR1 is MDHEN and CDR2 SYDVKM. The CDR3 runs to 14 residues. The V and J ends lost 5 bases and 4 bases, in that order; junction bases with no gene match: 6. This CDR3 reads CASSLSGGRETQYF. CDR3 sequence (DNA): TGTGCCAGCAGTCTTTCGGGAGGGCGAGAGACCCAGTACTTC.

This sequence joins TRBV5-6 and TRBJ2-7; D is uncertain. The CDR3 has 12 residues. V was trimmed by 0 bases and J by 4 bases, leaving 5 bases between them. CDR1 and CDR2 from the germline V gene are SGHDT and YYEEEE. The CDR3, as DNA: TGTGCCAGCAGCTTGGGAACATACGAGCAGTACTTC. Translating it yields CASSLGTYEQYF.

This clone was found a few times. The chain couples TRBV19 to TRBJ2-1; TRBD2 matches 9 bases. J lost 8 bases, V lost 6 bases, and 17 bases had no gene match. Per germline, CDR1 LNHDA and CDR2 SQIVND (reference sequence). This CDR3 has 17 amino acids. DNA for the CDR3: TGTGCCAGTAGCCGGCTCTTAGCGGGAGAATCATTTCATGAGCAGTTCTTC. The encoded protein is CASSRLLAGESFHEQFF.

V gene TRBV5-1 combines with J gene TRBJ1-1; 12 nucleotides line up with TRBD1. This CDR3 has 15 residues. V was pared by 4 bases and J by 4 bases, with 5 bases of the junction left unmatched. Germline assignment: CDR1 SGHRS and CDR2 YFSETQ. CDR3 protein: CASSGTGGAGTEAFF. The CDR3 DNA reads TGCGCCAGCAGCGGGACAGGGGGCGCCGGCACTGAAGCTTTCTTT.

This clone was seen only a few times. The chain employs TRBV4-2 and TRBJ2-1; the match to TRBD2 covers 12 bases. This CDR3 is built from 17 residues. In germline, CDR1 is LGHNA, CDR2 YNFKEQ. V trimming: 0 bases; J trimming: 8 bases; junction bases outside the gene matches: 8. This chain's CDR3 is CASSQDLAGGGWDEQFF. The CDR3 coding sequence is TGTGCCAGCAGCCAAGATCTAGCGGGAGGGGGTTGGGATGAGCAGTTCTTC.

In this sample, this clone turned up a few times. The chain combines TRBV5-6 with TRBJ2-6; TRBD1 might be the D (6 bases). The CDR3 sequence is 17 residues long. The germline V gene encodes CDR1 SGHDT and CDR2 YYEEEE. V was pared by 4 bases and J by 0 bases, with 14 bases between. CDR3 nucleotide sequence: TGTGCCAGCAGCCGAGGGGGTTCGATCTCTGGGGCCAACGTCCTGACTTTC. It codes for CASSRGGSISGANVLTF.

The chain combines TRBV18 with TRBJ1-2; D might be TRBD1 (5 bases). The CDR3 loop spans 15 amino acids. V was cut by 2 bases and J by 6 bases, with 16 bases left in between. In germline, CDR1 is KGHSH, CDR2 LQKENI. CDR3 loop: CASSPRTGTGNGYTF. CDR3 sequence (DNA): TGTGCCAGCTCACCAAGGACGGGGACTGGTAATGGCTACACCTTC.

The chain employs TRBV27 and TRBJ2-2; D gene unclear. V was pared by 6 bases and J by 1 base, with 9 bases between. Germline V lookup: CDR1 MNHEY, CDR2 SMNVEV (reference sequence). This CDR3 has 14 amino acids. This chain's CDR3 is CASRRHGNTGELFF. CDR3 bases: TGTGCCAGCAGGAGACACGGGAACACCGGGGAGCTGTTTTTT.

The V and J genes are TRBV4-2 and TRBJ2-7; a possible D gene is TRBD1 (6 bases). The germline V and J ends were trimmed by 4 bases and 3 bases, with 16 bases remaining between them. Looked up from germline, CDR1 is LGHNA and CDR2 is YNFKEQ. There are 15 residues in the CDR3. Here the CDR3 DNA reads TGTGCCAGCAGCCTAGGGACATTATCCCTCTACGAGCAGTACTTC. Translated: CASSLGTLSLYEQYF.

This clone was seen only a few times. V is TRBV28 and J is TRBJ1-1; D not resolved. This CDR3 has 16 amino acids. Looked up from germline, CDR1 is MDHEN and CDR2 is SYDVKM. V was pared by 4 bases and J by 1 base, with 16 bases between. The CDR3 protein is CASSWLGGRRNTEAFF. Written as DNA, the CDR3 is TGTGCCAGCAGTTGGCTGGGAGGCAGGCGGAACACTGAAGCTTTCTTT.

Only a few counts were recorded for this clone. The V call is TRBV27, the J call TRBJ2-3, with a possible D match to TRBD1 (7 bases). Looked up from germline, CDR1 is MNHEY and CDR2 is SMNVEV (reference sequence). This CDR3 has 16 amino acids. V lost 3 bases and J lost 0, with 13 bases in between. CDR3 amino acids: CASSLYRGGSTDTQYF. The CDR3 region has the DNA TGTGCCAGCAGTTTGTACAGGGGAGGTAGCACAGATACGCAGTATTTT.

This clone turned up a few times. The chain uses TRBV5-1 and TRBJ1-5; D gene unclear. Trimming pared 4 bases from V and 7 bases from J, leaving 12 bases between. The CDR3 has 13 residues. Germline V gives CDR1 SGHRS, CDR2 YFSETQ. CDR3 in amino acids: CASSPSPTQPQHF. The CDR3 DNA is TGCGCCAGCAGCCCTTCCCCGACACAGCCCCAGCATTTT.

The chain employs TRBV7-9 and TRBJ1-5; D is undetermined. The germline V and J ends were trimmed by 2 bases and 7 bases, with 12 bases remaining between them. CDR1 SEHNR and CDR2 FQNEAQ come from the germline V gene (reference sequence). The length of the CDR3 is 14 residues. CDR3 sequence (DNA): TGTGCCAGCAGCTTATCTCAGGAAGGCCAGCCCCAGCATTTT. Encoded protein: CASSLSQEGQPQHF.

This clone was counted only a few times. The chain couples TRBV28 to TRBJ1-1; D ambiguous. The germline V gene encodes CDR1 MDHEN and CDR2 SYDVKM. The CDR3 sequence is 12 residues long. The ends were cut back, 3 bases at V and 6 bases at J, with 8 bases in the middle. The CDR3 spells CASSFWQSEAFF. The CDR3 DNA sequence: TGTGCCAGCAGTTTCTGGCAGTCTGAAGCTTTCTTT.

This clone has a handful of counts. The chain couples TRBV6-5 to TRBJ2-5; TRBD2 might be the D (5 bases). From germline, CDR1 is MNHEY and CDR2 SVGAGI. The CDR3 totals 13 residues. V was pared by 6 bases and J by 5 bases, with 13 bases between. The CDR3 here is CASRLPGLETQYF. In DNA form, the CDR3 reads TGTGCCAGCAGACTACCCGGACTCGAGACCCAGTACTTC.

The chain links TRBV7-9 to TRBJ2-5; 9 bases agree with TRBD1. The germline V gene has CDR1 SEHNR and CDR2 FQNEAQ (reference sequence). The CDR3 spans 16 residues. J lost 5 bases, V lost 3 bases, and 10 bases had no gene match. The CDR3 bases are TGTGCCAGCAGCTTGGGGAGGACAGGGGTAGCGGAGACCCAGTACTTC. It translates to CASSLGRTGVAETQYF. The variable domain in full, with the rest retrieved from reference TRBV7-9 and TRBJ2-5, is DTGVSQNPRHKITKRGQNVTFRCDPISEHNRLYWYRQTLGQGPEFLTYFQNEAQLEKSRLLSDRFSAERPKGSFSTLEIQRTEQGDSAMYLCASSLGRTGVAETQYFGPGTRLLVL.

As regards this clone: At one boundary the junction diverges from the germline segment, which might be a read error. V gene TRBV7-2 combines with J gene TRBJ2-7; TRBD1 agrees at 7 bases. The CDR3 runs to 13 residues. CDR1 and CDR2 from the germline V gene are SGHTA and FQGNSA. CDR3 bases: TGTGCCAGCAGCTCCACTAACCGTCTGGACAGGACATTC. It yields the protein CASSSTNRLDRTF.

The chain links TRBV19 to TRBJ2-3; D is unclear. V was clipped by 5 bases and J by 2 bases, with 8 bases between them. This CDR3 spans 13 amino acids. Germline-derived CDR1 and CDR2 are LNHDA and SQIVND (reference sequence). The CDR3 reads CASSLGYTDTQYF. DNA for the CDR3: TGTGCCAGTAGTCTCGGTTACACAGATACGCAGTATTTT.

At least ten counts were recorded for this clone. The rearrangement links TRBV4-3 to TRBJ1-5; 7 nucleotides agree with TRBD1. The CDR3 contains 14 residues. J lost 1 base, V lost 4 bases, and 1 base had no gene match. Germline V gene sequence: CDR1 LGHNA, CDR2 YSLEER. CDR3 in amino acids: CASSPGQSNQPQHF. The CDR3 bases are TGCGCCAGCAGCCCGGGACAGAGCAATCAGCCCCAGCATTTT.